These T cell receptor beta chains were read from a single sample in a study of cytomegalovirus exposure and HLA in healthy donors. Method: immunoSEQ multiplex PCR; TCRdb's copy keeps in-frame clones and lacks some. The sample lists approximately 87,000 clones, about four fifths occurring once. Input material: PBMCs. All receptors come from an older woman in good health and CMV-seropositive. Both conserved end residues are part of each CDR3. D genes are given only for firm matches. Expanded clones are given a class, and other clones once, few, many or no size at all.

j_gene: TRBJ1-2; v_gene: TRBV4-1; abundance: .; d_gene: TRBD1; CDR3nt: TGCGCCAGCAGCCAAACAGGACAGGTCTATGGCTACACCTTC; CDR3aa: CASSQTGQVYGYTF
j_gene: TRBJ1-3; v_gene: TRBV6-6; abundance: .; d_gene: .; CDR3nt: TGTGCCAGCAGTCCAACGGGAGGGGTCGGTGGAAACACCATATATTTT; CDR3aa: CASSPTGGVGGNTIYF
j_gene: TRBJ2-7; v_gene: TRBV28; abundance: .; d_gene: TRBD2; CDR3nt: TGTGCCAGTTTTACTAGCGGGATTTACGAGCAGTACTTC; CDR3aa: CASFTSGIYEQYF
j_gene: TRBJ2-7; v_gene: TRBV27; abundance: .; d_gene: .; CDR3nt: TGTGCCAGCAGTTTATCCCGCGGATCCTACGAGCAGTACTTC; CDR3aa: CASSLSRGSYEQYF
j_gene: TRBJ2-7; v_gene: TRBV19; abundance: few; d_gene: .; CDR3nt: TGTGCCAGTAATACCAACACAGGGGAGGCCTACGAGCAGTACTTC; CDR3aa: CASNTNTGEAYEQYF
j_gene: TRBJ2-5; v_gene: TRBV5-4; abundance: .; d_gene: .; CDR3nt: TGTGCCAGCAGCTTGCGAGGCCAAGAGACCCAGTACTTC; CDR3aa: CASSLRGQETQYF
j_gene: TRBJ2-2; v_gene: TRBV7-2; abundance: .; d_gene: .; CDR3nt: TGTGCCAGCAGCAAGAGGGCCGGGGAGCTGTTTTTT; CDR3aa: CASSKRAGELFF
j_gene: TRBJ1-4; v_gene: TRBV28; abundance: .; d_gene: .; CDR3nt: TGTGCCAGCAGCTCCCCGGGACAAACTAATGAAAAACTGTTTTTT; CDR3aa: CASSSPGQTNEKLFF
j_gene: TRBJ2-1; v_gene: TRBV6-5; abundance: .; d_gene: TRBD2; CDR3nt: TGTGCCAGCAGTTCCGGACTAGCGCGGGAGCAGTTCTTC; CDR3aa: CASSSGLAREQFF
j_gene: TRBJ2-2; v_gene: TRBV6-5; abundance: .; d_gene: .; CDR3nt: TGTGCCAGCAGATCGCAGGGGACGAACACCGGGGAGCTGTTTTTT; CDR3aa: CASRSQGTNTGELFF
j_gene: TRBJ2-2; v_gene: TRBV30; abundance: .; d_gene: .; CDR3nt: TGTGCCTGGAAAGAGGTAGTCTTTACCGGGGAGCTGTTTTTT; CDR3aa: CAWKEVVFTGELFF
j_gene: TRBJ2-3; v_gene: TRBV6-5; abundance: once; d_gene: TRBD2; CDR3nt: TGTGCCAGCAGTCGGGGGGGAGACGGAGATACGCAGTATTTT; CDR3aa: CASSRGGDGDTQYF
j_gene: TRBJ2-1; v_gene: TRBV7-3; abundance: .; d_gene: .; CDR3nt: TGTGCCAGCAGCCCGACCTCTCTAGCGCTTAGATCCTACAATGAGCAGTTCTTC; CDR3aa: CASSPTSLALRSYNEQFF
j_gene: TRBJ2-3; v_gene: TRBV4-2; abundance: .; d_gene: .; CDR3nt: TGTGCCAGCAGTCGGACTCACGACGGCACAGATACGCAGTATTTT; CDR3aa: CASSRTHDGTDTQYF
j_gene: TRBJ2-7; v_gene: TRBV7-2; abundance: .; d_gene: TRBD2; CDR3nt: TGTGCCAGCAGATATACGGCCGGCGGGGGCTCCTACGAGCAGTACTTC; CDR3aa: CASRYTAGGGSYEQYF
j_gene: TRBJ2-7; v_gene: TRBV12-5; abundance: .; d_gene: .; CDR3nt: TGTGCTAGTGGTTTCCCAGGGATGGGTAACTACGAGCAGTACTTC; CDR3aa: CASGFPGMGNYEQYF
j_gene: TRBJ1-1; v_gene: TRBV29-1; abundance: few; d_gene: .; CDR3nt: TGCATGTCAAGCGGGATGAACACTGAAGCTTTCTTT; CDR3aa: CMSSGMNTEAFF
j_gene: TRBJ2-6; v_gene: TRBV28; abundance: .; d_gene: TRBD1; CDR3nt: TGTGCCAGCAGTGTCTCAGGGGGCTCTGGGGCCAACGTCCTGACTTTC; CDR3aa: CASSVSGGSGANVLTF
j_gene: TRBJ2-5; v_gene: TRBV7-6; abundance: .; d_gene: TRBD2; CDR3nt: TGTGCCAGCAGAAAACCCGGGTTGCGGGAGGGAAAAGAGACCCAGTACTTC; CDR3aa: CASRKPGLREGKETQYF
j_gene: TRBJ2-1; v_gene: TRBV5-1; abundance: .; d_gene: TRBD2; CDR3nt: TGCGCCAGCAGCAAACAAAATAGCGGGAGGGATGAGCAGTTCTTC; CDR3aa: CASSKQNSGRDEQFF
j_gene: TRBJ2-2; v_gene: TRBV4-1; abundance: .; d_gene: .; CDR3nt: TGCGCCAGCAGCCTGGGCAGGTGGGCCACCGGGGAGCTGTTTTTT; CDR3aa: CASSLGRWATGELFF
j_gene: TRBJ2-5; v_gene: TRBV7-3; abundance: .; d_gene: TRBD2; CDR3nt: TGTGCCAGCAGCCCCGGCAGCGGGAGGAGAGAGACCCAGTACTTC; CDR3aa: CASSPGSGRRETQYF